A selection of T cell receptor beta chains follows, all from one sample in a study of T cell responses to AZD1222 COVID-19 vaccine. Sequencing was performed with immunoSEQ multiplex PCR; in TCRdb, only in-frame clones are kept and a portion is missing. The sample lists tens of thousands of clones, 85% occurring once. This material consisted of peripheral blood, taken on day 0 of AZD1222 vaccination. Receptors were obtained from an adult in good health. The CDR3 runs from the conserved cysteine through the conserved F or W. The order of the fields is D gene, J gene, V gene, clone size, CDR3 protein, CDR3 DNA. A D gene is named only where the DNA matches it firmly. Expanded clones get a size class; other rows say once, few or many, or leave the size out.

. | TRBJ1-6 | TRBV6-1 | . | CASSEDLTYNSPLHF | TGTGCCAGCAGTGAAGACCTGACCTATAATTCACCCCTCCACTTT
TRBD1 | TRBJ2-1 | TRBV24-1 | . | CATSDYRDSEQFF | TGTGCCACCAGTGACTACCGGGACAGTGAGCAGTTCTTC
. | TRBJ2-3 | TRBV3-1/TRBV3-2 | . | CASSQARSAGTTDTQYF | TGTGCCAGCAGCCAAGCCCGGTCGGCGGGGACCACAGATACGCAGTATTTT
. | TRBJ2-5 | TRBV12-5 | . | CASGLGGTRETQYF | TGTGCTAGTGGTTTAGGAGGGACGAGGGAGACCCAGTACTTC
. | TRBJ1-1 | TRBV7-2 | once | CASSLNQGGEAFF | TGTGCCAGCAGCTTAAATCAGGGAGGAGAAGCTTTCTTT
. | TRBJ1-1 | TRBV2 | . | CASTFEGPNTEAFF | TGTGCCAGCACTTTCGAGGGCCCAAACACTGAAGCTTTCTTT
. | TRBJ1-1 | TRBV27 | . | CASSSTLDDGVTEAFF | TGTGCCAGCAGCTCTACCCTGGACGACGGCGTCACTGAAGCTTTCTTT
TRBD2 | TRBJ2-7 | TRBV28 | . | CASSSPSGGSSYEQYF | TGTGCCAGCAGTTCCCCTAGCGGGGGCTCCTCCTACGAGCAGTACTTC
. | TRBJ2-7 | TRBV19 | . | CASSSSPASSYEQYF | TGTGCCAGTAGCTCTAGCCCGGCTAGTTCCTACGAGCAGTACTTC
. | TRBJ1-5 | TRBV30 | few | CAWSVRTDQPQHF | TGTGCCTGGAGTGTACGGACGGATCAGCCCCAGCATTTT
TRBD2 | TRBJ2-1 | TRBV4-3 | . | CASSQEPGGSSYNEQFF | TGCGCCAGCAGCCAAGAACCGGGGGGGAGCTCCTACAATGAGCAGTTCTTC
. | TRBJ1-1 | TRBV6-2/TRBV6-3 | . | CASSYAVVGGEAFF | TGTGCCAGCAGTTACGCTGTGGTCGGGGGTGAAGCTTTCTTT
. | TRBJ1-2 | TRBV4-1 | . | CASSQGESWVDTF | TGCGCCAGCAGCCAAGGCGAAAGCTGGGTCGACACCTTC
. | TRBJ1-2 | TRBV3-1/TRBV3-2 | . | CASSQDRAFGYTF | TGTGCCAGCAGCCAAGACAGGGCCTTTGGCTACACCTTC
TRBD1 | TRBJ2-2 | TRBV11-2 | . | CASSSNRGQTGELFF | TGTGCCAGCAGCTCTAACAGGGGGCAAACCGGGGAGCTGTTTTTT
. | TRBJ2-5 | TRBV25-1 | . | CASAEGSRETQYF | TGTGCCAGCGCTGAAGGGAGCAGAGAGACCCAGTACTTC
TRBD2 | TRBJ2-1 | TRBV11-2 | . | CASSSQGLGGSYNEQFF | TGTGCCAGCAGCTCCCAGGGCCTCGGGGGGTCCTACAATGAGCAGTTCTTC
. | TRBJ1-2 | TRBV24-1 | . | CATSDSPGVRGYTF | TGTGCCACCAGTGATTCTCCTGGGGTTCGTGGCTACACCTTC
. | TRBJ2-7 | TRBV12-5 | . | CASGWGATYEQYF | TGTGCTAGTGGTTGGGGGGCAACCTACGAGCAGTACTTC
TRBD1 | TRBJ2-7 | TRBV12-5 | . | CASGLETGGQYF | TGTGCTAGTGGTTTGGAGACAGGGGGACAGTACTTC
. | TRBJ2-2 | TRBV9 | . | CASSVSGGELFF | TGTGCCAGCAGCGTTAGCGGCGGGGAGCTGTTTTTT
TRBD1 | TRBJ1-5 | TRBV6-6 | . | CASSGQGTTNQPQHF | TGTGCCAGCAGTGGACAGGGGACGACCAATCAGCCCCAGCATTTT
. | TRBJ1-1 | TRBV12-3/TRBV12-4 | few | CASSLRGLEAFF | TGTGCCAGCAGTTTACGAGGGCTTGAAGCTTTCTTT
TRBD1 | TRBJ2-7 | TRBV7-2 | . | CASSVNGRGHEQYF | TGTGCCAGCAGCGTTAATGGCAGGGGGCACGAGCAGTACTTC
TRBD1 | TRBJ1-5 | TRBV4-1 | . | CASSQGTGRNQPQHF | TGCGCCAGCAGCCAGGGGACAGGGCGCAATCAGCCCCAGCATTTT